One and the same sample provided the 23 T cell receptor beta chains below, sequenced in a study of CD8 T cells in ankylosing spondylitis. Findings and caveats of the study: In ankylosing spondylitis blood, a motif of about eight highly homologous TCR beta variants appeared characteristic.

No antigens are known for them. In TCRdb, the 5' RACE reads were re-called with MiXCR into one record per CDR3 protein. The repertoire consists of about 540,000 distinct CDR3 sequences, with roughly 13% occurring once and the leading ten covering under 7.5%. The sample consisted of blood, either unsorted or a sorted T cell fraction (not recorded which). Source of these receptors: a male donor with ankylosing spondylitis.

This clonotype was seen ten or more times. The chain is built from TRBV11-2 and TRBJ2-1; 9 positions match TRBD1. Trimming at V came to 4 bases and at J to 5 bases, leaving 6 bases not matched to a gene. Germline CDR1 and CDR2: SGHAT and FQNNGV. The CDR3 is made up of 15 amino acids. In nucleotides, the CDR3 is TGTGCCAGCAGCTCGGGACAGGGATATAACAATGAGCAGTTCTTC. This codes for CASSSGQGYNNEQFF. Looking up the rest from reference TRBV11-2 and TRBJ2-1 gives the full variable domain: EAGVAQSPRYKIIEKRQSVAFWCNPISGHATLYWYQQILGQGPKLLIQFQNNGVVDDSQLPKDRFSAERLKGVDSTLKIQPAKLEDSAVYLCASSSGQGYNNEQFFGPGTRLTVL.

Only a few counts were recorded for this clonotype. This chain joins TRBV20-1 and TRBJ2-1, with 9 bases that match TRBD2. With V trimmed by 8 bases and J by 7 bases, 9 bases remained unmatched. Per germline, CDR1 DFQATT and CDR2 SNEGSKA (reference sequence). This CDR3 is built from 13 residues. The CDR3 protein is CSSGIAGVNEQFF. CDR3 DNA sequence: TGCAGTTCGGGAATAGCGGGAGTGAATGAGCAGTTCTTC.

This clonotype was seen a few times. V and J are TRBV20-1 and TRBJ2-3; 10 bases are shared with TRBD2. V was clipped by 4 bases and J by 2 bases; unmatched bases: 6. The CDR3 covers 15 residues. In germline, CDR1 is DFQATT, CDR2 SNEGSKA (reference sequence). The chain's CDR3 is CSANLAGAATDTQYF. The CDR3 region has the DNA TGCAGTGCTAACCTAGCGGGAGCTGCCACAGATACGCAGTATTTT.

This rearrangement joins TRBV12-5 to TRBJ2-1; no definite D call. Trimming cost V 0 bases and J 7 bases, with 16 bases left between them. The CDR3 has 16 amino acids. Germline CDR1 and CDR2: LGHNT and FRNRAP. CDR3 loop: CASGLVLSRVSNEQFF. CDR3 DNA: TGTGCTAGTGGTTTGGTACTTTCTCGCGTGAGTAATGAGCAGTTCTTC.

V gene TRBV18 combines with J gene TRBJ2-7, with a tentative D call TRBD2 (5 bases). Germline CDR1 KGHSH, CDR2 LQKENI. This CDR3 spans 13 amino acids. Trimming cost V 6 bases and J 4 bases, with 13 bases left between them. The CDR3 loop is CASSTTEGYEQYV. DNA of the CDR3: TGTGCCAGCTCCACCACCGAGGGTTACGAGCAGTACGTC.

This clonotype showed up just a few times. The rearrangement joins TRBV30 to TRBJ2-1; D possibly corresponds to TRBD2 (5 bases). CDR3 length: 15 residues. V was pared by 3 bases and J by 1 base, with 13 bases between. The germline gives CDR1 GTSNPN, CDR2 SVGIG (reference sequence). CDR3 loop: CAWRWPKRSYNEQFF. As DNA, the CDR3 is TGTGCCTGGAGATGGCCCAAGCGGTCCTACAATGAGCAGTTCTTC. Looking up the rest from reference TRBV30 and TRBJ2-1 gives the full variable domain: SQTIHQWPATLVQPVGSPLSLECTVEGTSNPNLYWYRQAAGRGLQLLFYSVGIGQISSEVPQNLSASRPQDRQFILSSKKLLLSDSGFYLCAWRWPKRSYNEQFFGPGTRLTVL.

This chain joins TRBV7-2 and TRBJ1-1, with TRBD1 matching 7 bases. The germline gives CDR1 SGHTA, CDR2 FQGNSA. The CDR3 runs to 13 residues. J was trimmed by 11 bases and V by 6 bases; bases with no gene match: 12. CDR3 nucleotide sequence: TGTGCCAGCAGTCCTAGACAGGGAGGTTACGCTTTCTTT. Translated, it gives CASSPRQGGYAFF.

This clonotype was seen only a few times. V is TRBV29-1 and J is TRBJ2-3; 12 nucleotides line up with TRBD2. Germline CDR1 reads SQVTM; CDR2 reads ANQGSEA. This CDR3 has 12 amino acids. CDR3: CSGLAGPDTQYF. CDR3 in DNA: TGCAGTGGACTAGCGGGACCAGATACGCAGTATTTT.

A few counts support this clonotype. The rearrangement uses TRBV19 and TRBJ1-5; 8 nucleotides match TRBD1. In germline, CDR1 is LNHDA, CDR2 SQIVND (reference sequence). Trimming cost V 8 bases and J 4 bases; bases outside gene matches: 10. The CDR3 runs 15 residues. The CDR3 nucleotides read TGTGCCAGTTCTGCCGGGACAGGAGTAAATCAGCCCCAGCATTTT. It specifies CASSAGTGVNQPQHF.

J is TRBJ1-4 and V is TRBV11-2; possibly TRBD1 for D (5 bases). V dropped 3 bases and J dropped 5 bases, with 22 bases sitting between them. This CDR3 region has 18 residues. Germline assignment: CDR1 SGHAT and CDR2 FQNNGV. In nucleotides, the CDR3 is TGTGCCAGCAGCTTCCGCCTCCAGAAGGGGCCGGGGAATGAAAAACTGTTTTTT. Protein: CASSFRLQKGPGNEKLFF.

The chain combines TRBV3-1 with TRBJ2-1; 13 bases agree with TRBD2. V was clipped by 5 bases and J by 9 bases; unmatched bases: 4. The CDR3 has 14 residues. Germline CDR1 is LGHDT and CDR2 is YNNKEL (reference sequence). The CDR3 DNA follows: TGTGCCAGCAGCTCCCGGACTAGCGGGAGTGAGCAGTTCTTC. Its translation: CASSSRTSGSEQFF.

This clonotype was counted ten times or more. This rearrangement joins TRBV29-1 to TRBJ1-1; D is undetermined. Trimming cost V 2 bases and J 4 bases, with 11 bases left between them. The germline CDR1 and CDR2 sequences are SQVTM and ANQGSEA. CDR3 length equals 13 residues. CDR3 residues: CSVEPRLGTEAFF. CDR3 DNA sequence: TGCAGCGTTGAACCCAGGCTGGGCACTGAAGCTTTCTTT.

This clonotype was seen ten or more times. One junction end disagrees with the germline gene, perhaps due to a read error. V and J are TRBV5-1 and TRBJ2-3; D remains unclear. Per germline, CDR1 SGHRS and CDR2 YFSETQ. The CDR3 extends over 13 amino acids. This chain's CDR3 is CASSYGSTDTQYF. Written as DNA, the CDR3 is TGTGCCAGCAGCTACGGGTCCACAGATACGCAGTATTTT.

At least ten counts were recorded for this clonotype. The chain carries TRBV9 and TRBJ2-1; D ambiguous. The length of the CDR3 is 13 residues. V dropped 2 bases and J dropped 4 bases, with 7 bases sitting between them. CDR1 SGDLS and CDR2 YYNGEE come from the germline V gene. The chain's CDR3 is CASSVSDYNEQFF. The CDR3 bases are TGTGCCAGCAGCGTCAGTGATTACAATGAGCAGTTCTTC.

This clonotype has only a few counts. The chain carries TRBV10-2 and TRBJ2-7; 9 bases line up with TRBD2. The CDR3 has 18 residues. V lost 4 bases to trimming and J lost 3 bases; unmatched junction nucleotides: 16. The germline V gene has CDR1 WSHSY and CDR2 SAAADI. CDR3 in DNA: TGCGCCAGCAGTGGAAACACGGACAGTAGCGGGAGAGGCTACGAGCAGTACTTC. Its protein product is CASSGNTDSSGRGYEQYF.

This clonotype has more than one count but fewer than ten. The CDR3 DNA sequence: TGTGCCAGCCCAGGAGGGGAAACGGGCTACACCTTC. This codes for CASPGGETGYTF. The chain employs TRBV30 and TRBJ1-2; tentative D call: TRBD1 (5 bases). The CDR3 consists of 12 residues. Germline-derived CDR1 and CDR2 are GTSNPN and SVGIG (reference sequence). V was clipped by 8 bases and J by 8 bases, with 18 bases between them.

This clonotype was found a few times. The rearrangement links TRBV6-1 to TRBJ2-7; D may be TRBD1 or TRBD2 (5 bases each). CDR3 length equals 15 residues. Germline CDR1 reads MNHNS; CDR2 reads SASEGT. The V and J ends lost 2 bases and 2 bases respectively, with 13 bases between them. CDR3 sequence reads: CASSEIGDPPYEQYF. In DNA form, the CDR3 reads TGTGCCAGCAGTGAAATAGGGGACCCACCCTACGAGCAGTACTTC.

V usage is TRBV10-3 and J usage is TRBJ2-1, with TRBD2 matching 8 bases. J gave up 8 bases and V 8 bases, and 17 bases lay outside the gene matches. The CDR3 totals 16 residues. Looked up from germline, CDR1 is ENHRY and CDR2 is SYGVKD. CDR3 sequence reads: CAIRVGGPSGSDEQFF. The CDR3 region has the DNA TGTGCCATCCGTGTGGGGGGTCCCAGCGGGAGCGATGAGCAGTTCTTC.

The chain's CDR3 is CSVVKQVNTEAFF. The CDR3 DNA is TGCAGCGTTGTTAAACAGGTGAACACTGAAGCTTTCTTT. The rearrangement links TRBV29-1 to TRBJ1-1, with D possibly being TRBD1 (5 bases). Germline assignment: CDR1 SQVTM and CDR2 ANQGSEA. V was cut by 4 bases and J by 0 bases, with 9 bases left in between. The CDR3 spans 13 residues.

CDR3 region: CASSRGVGELFF. In DNA form, the CDR3 reads TGTGCCAGCAGTCGCGGGGTCGGGGAGCTGTTTTTT. The rearrangement uses TRBV6-6 and TRBJ2-2, with D possibly being TRBD2 (6 bases). With 5 bases removed from V and 7 bases from J, the gap between germline ends came to 8 bases. Per germline, CDR1 MNHNY and CDR2 SVGAGI (reference sequence). This CDR3 has 12 amino acids.

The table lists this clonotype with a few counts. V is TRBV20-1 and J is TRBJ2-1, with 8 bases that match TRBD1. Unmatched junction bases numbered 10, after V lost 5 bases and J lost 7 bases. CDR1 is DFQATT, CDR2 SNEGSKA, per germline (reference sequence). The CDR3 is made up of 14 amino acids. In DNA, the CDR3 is TGCAGTGCTCGGACAGGGCTAGGGGTGAATGAGCAGTTCTTC. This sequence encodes CSARTGLGVNEQFF.

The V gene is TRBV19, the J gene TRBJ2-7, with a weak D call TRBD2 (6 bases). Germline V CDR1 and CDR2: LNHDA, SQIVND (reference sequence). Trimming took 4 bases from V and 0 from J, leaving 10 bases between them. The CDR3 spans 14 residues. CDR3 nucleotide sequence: TGTGCCAGTAGTAGCAGGACTAACTCCTACGAGCAGTACTTC. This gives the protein CASSSRTNSYEQYF.

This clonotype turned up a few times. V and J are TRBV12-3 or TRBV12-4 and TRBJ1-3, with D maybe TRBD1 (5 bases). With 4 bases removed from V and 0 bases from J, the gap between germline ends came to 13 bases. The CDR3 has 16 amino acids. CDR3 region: CASSSLRADSGNTIYF. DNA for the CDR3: TGTGCCAGCAGTTCTCTCAGGGCGGACTCTGGAAACACCATATATTTT.